The 30 T cell receptor beta chains below were found in one sample sequenced in a study of blood T cells in healthy people across ages. A second PCR, run for roughly 7 to 11 cycles, used a sample-barcoded 5' primer plus a J-beta primer mix. Each CDR3 protein is one row after TCRdb ran MiXCR on the 5' RACE reads. This sample has hundreds of thousands of distinct CDR3 sequences, with under 30% found just once. The data were also submitted as part of a second study, on T cells of mothers and their children.

Sequenced: blood. Every receptor here comes from a boy aged 5 to 17 in good health.

This clonotype was detected only a few times. The rearrangement joins TRBV11-3 to TRBJ2-1; 8 bases are a match to TRBD1. The better agreement between TRBJ2-5 and the DNA end casts doubt on the J call. This CDR3 is 17 amino acids long. Germline V gene lookup returns CDR1 SGHNT and CDR2 YENEEA. For the CDR3, the DNA is TGTGCCAGCAGCACCAGGCAGGGGGCGCGGGGTCAAGAGACCCAGTACTTC. It translates to CASSTRQGARGQETQYF.

The chain combines TRBV20-1 with TRBJ2-5; the D gene could be TRBD1 or TRBD2 (6 bases each). The J call is in doubt because the DNA end fits TRBJ2-7 better. This CDR3 is built from 14 residues. Germline assignment: CDR1 DFQATT and CDR2 SNEGSKA (reference sequence). This CDR3 is CSARGGASSYEQYF. The CDR3 coding sequence is TGCAGTGCTAGGGGGGGCGCGAGCTCCTACGAGCAGTACTTC.

The chain couples TRBV9 to TRBJ1-1, with D unclear. Germline loops: CDR1 SGDLS, CDR2 YYNGEE. V lost 4 bases and J lost 4, with 11 bases in between. The CDR3 loop spans 13 amino acids. The CDR3 DNA reads as TGTGCCAGCAGCAAACTTTGGGGCACTGAAGCTTTCTTT. This encodes CASSKLWGTEAFF.

This clonotype was observed a handful of times. The chain links TRBV4-2 to TRBJ1-1, with TRBD1 matching over 12 bases. Germline CDR1 is LGHNA and CDR2 is YNFKEQ. V dropped 0 bases and J dropped 9; count of bases not matched to a gene: 8. CDR3 length: 16 amino acids. CDR3 DNA sequence: TGTGCCAGCAGCCAAGAGGGGGGACAGGGGGCATGGAAAGCTTTCTTT. It encodes CASSQEGGQGAWKAFF.

V usage is TRBV7-2 and J usage is TRBJ1-5; TRBD1 is a possible D gene (6 bases). Trimming stripped 0 bases from V and 6 bases from J, with 12 bases between. Germline V gives CDR1 SGHTA, CDR2 FQGNSA. There are 15 residues in the CDR3. CDR3 region: CASSLAGQLGQPQHF. DNA for the CDR3: TGTGCCAGCAGCTTAGCCGGACAGTTGGGTCAGCCCCAGCATTTT.

The chain carries TRBV7-2 and TRBJ2-7, with D perhaps TRBD2 (5 bases). V was trimmed by 4 bases and J by 1 base, leaving 14 bases between them. Germline V gene lookup returns CDR1 SGHTA and CDR2 FQGNSA. The CDR3 sequence is 15 residues long. The CDR3 reads CASSSYSVGSYEQYF. CDR3 nucleotides: TGTGCCAGCAGCTCCTATAGCGTTGGTTCCTACGAGCAGTACTTC.

The V call is TRBV20-1, the J call TRBJ1-2, with D maybe TRBD1 (5 bases). Germline CDR1 and CDR2: DFQATT and SNEGSKA (reference sequence). V lost 3 bases to trimming and J lost 5 bases, with 16 bases between them. The CDR3 loop spans 14 amino acids. The CDR3 coding sequence is TGCAGTGCTAGGGCCTCGGAGGGGTGGTATGGCTACACCTTC. Its protein is CSARASEGWYGYTF.

The chain joins TRBV6-5 to TRBJ1-3, with D possibly TRBD1 on 6 matching bases. Trimming left V 0 bases short and J 4 bases short, with 16 bases between. Looked up from germline, CDR1 is MNHEY and CDR2 is SVGAGI. The CDR3 sequence is 17 residues long. CDR3 sequence (DNA): TGTGCCAGCAGTTACTCCCCCACAGGGTTGGGAGGAAACACCATATATTTT. It is translated as CASSYSPTGLGGNTIYF.

V gene TRBV4-1 combines with J gene TRBJ1-5, with unresolved D. The CDR3 is 17 amino acids. Germline V gene sequence: CDR1 MGHRA, CDR2 YSYEKL. The ends were cut back, 2 bases at V and 0 bases at J, with 14 bases in the middle. In DNA, the CDR3 is TGCGCCAGCAGCCAACTTCCGGGCCCTTATAGCAATCAGCCCCAGCATTTT. Protein: CASSQLPGPYSNQPQHF.

This clonotype was found a few times. The chain links TRBV15 to TRBJ1-4, with a tentative D call TRBD1 (5 bases). CDR1 LNHNV and CDR2 YYDKDF come from the germline V gene (reference sequence). This CDR3 spans 12 amino acids. V was trimmed by 5 bases and J by 8 bases, leaving 9 bases between them. CDR3 sequence reads: CATSRGVEKLFF. DNA of the CDR3: TGTGCCACCAGCCGGGGCGTAGAAAAACTGTTTTTT.

The rearrangement joins TRBV20-1 to TRBJ2-3; D call uncertain. The germline V gene encodes CDR1 DFQATT and CDR2 SNEGSKA (reference sequence). The CDR3 runs 13 residues. Deletions cut 3 bases from V and 4 bases from J, with 11 bases between. The CDR3 spells CSARLGSADTQYF. The DNA for the CDR3 is TGCAGTGCTAGGCTAGGTTCCGCAGATACGCAGTATTTT.

CDR3 region: CASRPRTGGDNQPQHF. Written as DNA, the CDR3 is TGTGCCAGCAGGCCCCGAACAGGGGGCGACAATCAGCCCCAGCATTTT. The rearrangement links TRBV12-3 or TRBV12-4 to TRBJ1-5, with 9 bases that match TRBD1. V gave up 6 bases and J gave up 3 bases; unmatched junction bases: 9. The CDR3 runs 16 residues.

The chain is built from TRBV11-2 and TRBJ2-1; 7 positions agree with TRBD1. CDR1 is SGHAT and CDR2 is FQNNGV in the germline V gene. This CDR3 spans 16 amino acids. V shed 5 bases and J 6 bases; nucleotides not matched to a gene: 13. The CDR3 sequence: CASSAQGQLAGNEQFF. The DNA of the CDR3 is TGTGCCAGCAGCGCCCAGGGACAGTTGGCTGGCAATGAGCAGTTCTTC.

This clonotype was recorded only once. The chain recombines TRBV12-3 or TRBV12-4 with TRBJ2-4; 7 bases are a match to TRBD2. The V segment lost 5 bases and the J segment 0 bases; nucleotides outside the gene matches: 1. The CDR3 contains 14 residues. The CDR3 loop reads CASSGGGAKNIQYF. CDR3 in DNA: TGTGCCAGCAGTGGCGGGGGAGCCAAAAACATTCAGTACTTC.

The chain links TRBV29-1 to TRBJ2-1, with 10 nucleotides matching TRBD1. The CDR3 extends over 16 amino acids. V gave up 6 bases and J gave up 4 bases; unmatched junction bases: 12. Germline V gene data show CDR1 as SQVTM and CDR2 as ANQGSEA. This CDR3 is CSVNGMGTGAYNEQFF. CDR3 nucleotide sequence: TGCAGCGTAAACGGGATGGGGACAGGGGCGTACAATGAGCAGTTCTTC.

The V gene is TRBV5-6, the J gene TRBJ1-5; D uncertain. V lost 4 bases and J 6 bases, leaving 14 bases between the germline ends. Germline V gene lookup returns CDR1 SGHDT and CDR2 YYEEEE. The CDR3 is 14 amino acids. For the CDR3, the DNA is TGTGCCAGCAGCCGGAAAGGGTATAGTCAGCCCCAGCATTTT. This translates into CASSRKGYSQPQHF.

This clonotype has at least ten counts. The genes are TRBV7-2 and TRBJ2-1; D call uncertain. The J call is uncertain, as TRBJ2-5 better fits the DNA end. This CDR3 region has 12 residues. Germline V gene data show CDR1 as SGHTA and CDR2 as FQGNSA. CDR3 amino acids: CASSFYGETQYF. CDR3 sequence (DNA): TGTGCCAGCAGCTTTTACGGGGAGACCCAGTACTTC.

This clonotype was picked up a small number of times. The rearrangement uses TRBV10-3 and TRBJ1-2, with TRBD1 as a possible D gene (6 bases). Germline CDR1 reads ENHRY; CDR2 reads SYGVKD. V gave up 0 bases and J gave up 3 bases, with 14 bases separating them. The CDR3 loop spans 16 amino acids. The CDR3 reads CAISESFARGYYGYTF. CDR3 nucleotides: TGTGCCATCAGTGAGTCGTTTGCCAGGGGTTACTATGGCTACACCTTC.

Worth noting for this clonotype: Possible read error: a much larger clone is one base away. The J gene is TRBJ2-1, the V gene TRBV4-3, with D hard to call. In germline, CDR1 is LGHNA, CDR2 YSLEER. V shed 4 bases and J shed 1 base, with 11 bases lying between them. The CDR3 consists of 15 residues. The CDR3 is CASSPTSESYNEQFF. The CDR3 DNA reads TGCGCCAGCAGCCCGACGTCAGAGTCCTACAATGAGCAGTTCTTC.

This clonotype showed up just a few times. The CDR3 DNA reads as TGTGCCACCACCCCCCTCGCTCCGGCTAAAGAGACCCAGTACTTC. This gives the protein CATTPLAPAKETQYF. V is TRBV15 and J is TRBJ2-5, with D hard to call. V lost 7 bases and J lost 3, with 18 bases in between. Germline V gene data show CDR1 as LNHNV and CDR2 as YYDKDF (reference sequence). CDR3 length equals 15 residues.

This clonotype was seen only a few times. The rearrangement uses TRBV6-5 and TRBJ2-7; 8 bases match TRBD1. J was trimmed by 2 bases and V by 0 bases; bases with no gene match: 6. CDR1 and CDR2 from the germline V gene are MNHEY and SVGAGI. This CDR3 is 16 amino acids long. This CDR3 is CASSYSIGTGPYEQYF. CDR3 DNA sequence: TGTGCCAGCAGTTACTCGATCGGGACAGGACCCTACGAGCAGTACTTC.

With regard to this clonotype: The junction does not match germline at one end; this may be a read error. The chain links TRBV2 to TRBJ2-1, with D perhaps TRBD2 (7 bases). The tail of the sequence fits TRBJ2-5 better, so the J call may be wrong. CDR3 length equals 15 residues. Germline CDR1 SNHLY, CDR2 FYNNEI. The CDR3 nucleotides are TGTGTCAGCAGTGAAAACGGGGGGCCCGGGAAGACCCAGTACTTC. Translation gives CVSSENGGPGKTQYF.

This chain connects TRBV6-5 to TRBJ1-4; tentative D call: TRBD1 (5 bases). Germline lookup yields CDR1 MNHEY and CDR2 SVGAGI. The germline V and J ends were trimmed by 5 bases and 5 bases, with 9 bases remaining between them. CDR3 length: 13 amino acids. CDR3 sequence: CASSGGRNEKLFF. As DNA, the CDR3 is TGTGCCAGCAGTGGGGGGAGGAATGAAAAACTGTTTTTT.

A few counts support this clonotype. The gene calls are TRBV6-2 or TRBV6-3 and TRBJ2-5; TRBD2 matches 8 bases. There are 15 residues in the CDR3. CDR1 MNHEY and CDR2 SVGEGT come from the germline V gene. Trimming at V came to 5 bases and at J to 5 bases, leaving 10 bases not matched to a gene. In DNA, the CDR3 is TGTGCCAGCAGTCTGAGCGGGAGCCCGGCCGAGACCCAGTACTTC. Protein product: CASSLSGSPAETQYF.

CDR3: CASSFRRLSPQIRTSDHEKLFF. CDR3 DNA: TGTGCCAGCAGTTTCCGGAGACTTTCTCCGCAGATCCGAACGTCCGATCATGAAAAACTGTTTTTT. The chain is built from TRBV27 and TRBJ1-4; unclear D gene. V was clipped by 3 bases and J by 6 bases, with 35 bases between them. Per the germline V gene, CDR1 is MNHEY and CDR2 is SMNVEV (reference sequence). The CDR3 sequence is 22 residues long.

This clonotype was recorded a few times. The chain links TRBV5-1 to TRBJ2-2; 12 bases are a match to TRBD2. Germline-derived CDR1 and CDR2 are SGHRS and YFSETQ. The CDR3 covers 18 residues. After removal of 4 bases from V and 2 bases from J, the junction contained 9 bases not matched to a gene. CDR3 coding DNA: TGCGCCAGCAGCCCGGGACTAGCGGGTGTACCCAACACCGGGGAGCTGTTTTTT. Amino acids: CASSPGLAGVPNTGELFF.

This clonotype turned up a few times. The chain uses TRBV5-1 and TRBJ2-5, with D unresolved. This CDR3 has 15 residues. Trimming removed 4 bases at V and 0 bases at J, with 13 bases between. CDR1 SGHRS and CDR2 YFSETQ come from the germline V gene. The CDR3 region has the DNA TGCGCCAGCAGCAGCGATAGGCTAGACCAAGAGACCCAGTACTTC. The encoded protein is CASSSDRLDQETQYF.

This chain joins TRBV20-1 and TRBJ2-7; no firm D call. V lost 5 bases and J 4 bases, leaving 12 bases between the germline ends. CDR3 length: 12 residues. From germline, CDR1 is DFQATT and CDR2 SNEGSKA (reference sequence). For the CDR3, the DNA is TGCAGTGCTCAGGCTACCCAATACGAGCAGTACTTC. Amino acids: CSAQATQYEQYF.

This chain connects TRBV20-1 to TRBJ1-2, with 9 positions matching TRBD1. CDR1 and CDR2 (germline): DFQATT, SNEGSKA (reference sequence). J gave up 7 bases and V 5 bases, and 17 bases lay outside the gene matches. The CDR3 is made up of 16 amino acids. The CDR3 coding sequence is TGCAGTGCTTCCAAATTCCGGGACAGGGTGGGGGGTGGCTACACCTTC. The encoded protein is CSASKFRDRVGGGYTF.

This clonotype appeared once. This sequence joins TRBV20-1 and TRBJ2-7; 9 bases agree with TRBD1. The CDR3 length is 15 residues. Trimming removed 3 bases from V and 5 bases from J; junction bases left unmatched: 11. Germline V gives CDR1 DFQATT, CDR2 SNEGSKA (reference sequence). The CDR3 loop reads CSARKLQGAMNEQYF. The CDR3 nucleotides are TGCAGTGCTAGGAAACTACAGGGGGCGATGAACGAGCAGTACTTC.